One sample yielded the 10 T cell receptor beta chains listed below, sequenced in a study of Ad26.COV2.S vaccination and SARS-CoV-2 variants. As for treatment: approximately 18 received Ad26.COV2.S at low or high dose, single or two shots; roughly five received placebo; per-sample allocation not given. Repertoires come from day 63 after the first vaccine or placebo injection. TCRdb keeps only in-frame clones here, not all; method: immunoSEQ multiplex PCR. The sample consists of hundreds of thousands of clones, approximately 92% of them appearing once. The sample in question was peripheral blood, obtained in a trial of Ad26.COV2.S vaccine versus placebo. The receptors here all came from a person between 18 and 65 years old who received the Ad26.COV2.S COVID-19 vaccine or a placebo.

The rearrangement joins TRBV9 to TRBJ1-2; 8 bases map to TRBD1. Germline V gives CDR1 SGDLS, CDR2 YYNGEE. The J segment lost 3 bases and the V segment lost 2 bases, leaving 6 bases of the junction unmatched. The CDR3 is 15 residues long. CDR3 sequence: CASSVQQGAYYGYTF. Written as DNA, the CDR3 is TGTGCCAGCAGCGTCCAGCAGGGGGCTTACTATGGCTACACCTTC.

DNA for the CDR3: TGCGCCAGCAGGGTAATTGTTGGGACAGGGAATGGCTACACCTTC. It codes for CASRVIVGTGNGYTF. The V call is TRBV5-1, the J call TRBJ1-2; 9 bases match TRBD1. With 5 bases clipped from V and 6 bases from J, the junction kept 11 bases outside the gene matches. The CDR3 consists of 15 residues. The germline V gene encodes CDR1 SGHRS and CDR2 YFSETQ.

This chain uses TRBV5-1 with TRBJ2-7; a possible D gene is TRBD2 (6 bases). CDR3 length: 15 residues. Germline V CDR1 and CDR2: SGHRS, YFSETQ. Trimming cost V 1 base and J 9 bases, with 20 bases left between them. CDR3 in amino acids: CASSLLLESEGPQYF. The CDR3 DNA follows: TGCGCCAGCAGCTTGCTACTCGAGTCGGAGGGTCCGCAGTACTTC.

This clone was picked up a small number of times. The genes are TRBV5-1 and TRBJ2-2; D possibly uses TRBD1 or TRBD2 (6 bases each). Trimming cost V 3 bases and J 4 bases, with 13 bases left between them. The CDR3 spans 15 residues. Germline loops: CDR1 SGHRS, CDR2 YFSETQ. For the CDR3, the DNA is TGCGCCAGCAGCTGGGGGGACACGACCACCGGGGAGCTGTTTTTT. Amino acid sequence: CASSWGDTTTGELFF.

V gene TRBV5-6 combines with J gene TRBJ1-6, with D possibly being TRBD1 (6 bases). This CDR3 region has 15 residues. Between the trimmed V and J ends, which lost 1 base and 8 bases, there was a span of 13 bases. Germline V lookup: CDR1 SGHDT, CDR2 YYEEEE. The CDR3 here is CASSLTGGQYSPLHF. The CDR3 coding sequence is TGTGCCAGCAGCTTGACGGGGGGACAATATTCACCCCTCCACTTT.

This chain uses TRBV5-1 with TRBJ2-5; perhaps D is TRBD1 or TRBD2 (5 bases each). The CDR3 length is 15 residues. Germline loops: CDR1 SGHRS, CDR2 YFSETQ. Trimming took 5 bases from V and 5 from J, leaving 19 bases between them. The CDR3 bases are TGCGCCAGCAGTGTGGGACCCGAGAACTGGGAGACCCAGTACTTC. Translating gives CASSVGPENWETQYF.

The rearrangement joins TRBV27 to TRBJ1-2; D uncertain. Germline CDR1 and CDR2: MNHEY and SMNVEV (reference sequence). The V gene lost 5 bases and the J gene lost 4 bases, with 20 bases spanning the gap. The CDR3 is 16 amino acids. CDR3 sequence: CASSPDRVSLLYGYTF. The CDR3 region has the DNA TGTGCCAGCAGTCCTGACCGGGTCAGCCTACTCTATGGCTACACCTTC.

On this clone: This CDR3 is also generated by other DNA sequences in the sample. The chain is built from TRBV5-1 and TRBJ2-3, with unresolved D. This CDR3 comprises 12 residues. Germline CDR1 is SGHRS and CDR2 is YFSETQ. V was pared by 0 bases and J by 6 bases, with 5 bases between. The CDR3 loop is CASSLAVDTQYF. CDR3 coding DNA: TGCGCCAGCAGCTTGGCCGTGGATACGCAGTATTTT.

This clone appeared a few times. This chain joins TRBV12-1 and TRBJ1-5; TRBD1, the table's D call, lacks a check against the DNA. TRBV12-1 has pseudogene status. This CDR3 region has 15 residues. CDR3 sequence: CASSRIHRDGQPQHF. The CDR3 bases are TGTGCCAGCAGCAGGATACACAGGGATGGGCAGCCCCAGCATTTT.

The CDR3 coding sequence is TGTGCCAGCAGTCACGGGGACAGGGTTACCTACGAGCAGTACTTC. It translates to CASSHGDRVTYEQYF. The rearrangement joins TRBV6-2 or TRBV6-3 to TRBJ2-7, with 9 bases that match TRBD1. Germline CDR1 MNHEY, CDR2 SVGEGT. Trimming cost V 5 bases and J 2 bases; bases outside gene matches: 7. The length of the CDR3 is 15 residues.